This TCR beta chain was obtained from a study of long-term antiretroviral therapy in people with HIV. Study-level findings and limits: The study found that diversity rose after ART but stayed below transplant donor controls. Clones expanded before ART dominated the repertoire at all time points.

With survey level as its setting, the immunoSEQ assay was v3.0. TCRdb keeps only in-frame clones here, not all; method: immunoSEQ multiplex PCR. This sample has tens of thousands of clones, with roughly 75% found just once. The germline CDR1 and CDR2 sequences are SEHNR and FQNEAQ (reference sequence). The V gene lost 4 bases and the J gene lost 8 bases, with 18 bases spanning the gap. CDR3 length equals 15 residues. From each donor, at least one pre-ART PBMC sample and at least two post-ART PBMC samples were obtained. This clone has a handful of counts. Its antigen remains unidentified. Here the sequenced sample was unsorted PBMCs, taken 2.9 years after starting antiretroviral therapy. The rearrangement links TRBV7-9 to TRBJ2-1; TRBD1 is a possible D gene (6 bases). The clonotype originates from a woman aged 30 to 39 with HIV. CDR3 nucleotides: TGTGCCAGCAGCTCGATGGCAGGGCGGACAGATGAGCAGTTCTTC. This codes for CASSSMAGRTDEQFF.